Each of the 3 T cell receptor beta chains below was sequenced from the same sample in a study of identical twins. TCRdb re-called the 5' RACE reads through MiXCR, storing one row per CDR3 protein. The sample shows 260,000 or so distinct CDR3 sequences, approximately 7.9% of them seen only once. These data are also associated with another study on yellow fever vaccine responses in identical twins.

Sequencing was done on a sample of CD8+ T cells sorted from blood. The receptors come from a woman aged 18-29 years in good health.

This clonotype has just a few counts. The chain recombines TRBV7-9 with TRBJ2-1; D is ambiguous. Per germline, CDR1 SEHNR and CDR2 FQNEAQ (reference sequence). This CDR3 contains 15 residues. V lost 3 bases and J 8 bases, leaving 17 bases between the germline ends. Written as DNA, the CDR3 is TGTGCCAGCAGCTTCATGGGTTTGCCGTACGATGAGCAGTTCTTC. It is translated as CASSFMGLPYDEQFF.

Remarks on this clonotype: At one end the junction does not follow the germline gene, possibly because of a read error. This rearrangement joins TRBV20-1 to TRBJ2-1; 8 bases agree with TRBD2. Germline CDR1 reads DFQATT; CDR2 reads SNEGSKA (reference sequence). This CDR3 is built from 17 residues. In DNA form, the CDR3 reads TGCTGTGCTAGCTGGCTAGCGGGTCCCTGGGGCTACAATGAGCAGTTCTTC. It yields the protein CCASWLAGPWGYNEQFF.

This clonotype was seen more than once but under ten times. The CDR3 reads CASSQGTSGRLARELFF. The CDR3 coding sequence is TGTGCCAGCAGCCAAGGGACTAGCGGGAGGTTAGCCCGGGAGCTGTTTTTT. The chain carries TRBV3-1 and TRBJ2-2; 14 positions agree with TRBD2. The germline V gene encodes CDR1 LGHDT and CDR2 YNNKEL (reference sequence). CDR3 length: 17 residues. With 1 base clipped from V and 9 bases from J, the junction kept 7 bases outside the gene matches.